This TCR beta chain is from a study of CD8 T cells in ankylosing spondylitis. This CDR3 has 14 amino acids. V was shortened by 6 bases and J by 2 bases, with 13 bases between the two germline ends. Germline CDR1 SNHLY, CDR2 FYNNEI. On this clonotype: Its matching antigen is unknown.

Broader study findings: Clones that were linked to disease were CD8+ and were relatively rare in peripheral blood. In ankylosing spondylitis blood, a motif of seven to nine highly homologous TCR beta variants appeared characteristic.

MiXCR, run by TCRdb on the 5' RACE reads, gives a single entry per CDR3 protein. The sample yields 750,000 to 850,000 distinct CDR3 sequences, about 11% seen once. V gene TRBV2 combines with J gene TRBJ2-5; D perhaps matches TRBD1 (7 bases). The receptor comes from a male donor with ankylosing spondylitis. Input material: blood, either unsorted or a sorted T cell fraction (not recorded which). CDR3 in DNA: TGTGCCAGCAGGTGGCAGGGGGGACAAGAGACCCAGTACTTC. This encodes CASRWQGGQETQYF.